This is a list of T cell receptor beta chains from one sample in a study of T cells of healthy individuals. One entry per CDR3 protein, called by TCRdb with MiXCR from the 5' RACE reads. The data show about 53,000 distinct CDR3 sequences, with roughly 14% seen just once and about 16% held by the top ten. Source of these receptors: a human donor in good health. The CDR3 runs from the conserved cysteine through the conserved F or W. Fields, in order: V gene, J gene, CDR3 protein.

TRBV6-2/TRBV6-3	TRBJ2-1	CASHRRRAGTSNEQFF
TRBV12-3/TRBV12-4	TRBJ1-3	CASSLAGGPGNTIYF
TRBV7-9	TRBJ2-7	CASSLFGGVADEQYF
TRBV3-1	TRBJ1-1	CASSQGGIPEAFF
TRBV29-1	TRBJ2-7	CSVEFGGTYEQYF
TRBV2	TRBJ2-1	CASSDPQKRSNEQFF
TRBV10-3	TRBJ1-2	CAITPHGGARGDGYTF
TRBV14	TRBJ1-1	CASSQDWGRGLIDTEAFF
TRBV2	TRBJ2-3	CASSELGGGRGTDTQYF
TRBV6-2/TRBV6-3	TRBJ2-1	CASSYARSSYNEQFF
TRBV29-1	TRBJ1-1	CSGARTVGNTEAFF
TRBV6-6	TRBJ1-2	CASSSEGAIWYGYTF
TRBV5-1	TRBJ2-5	CASSLGLAGGLAQYF
TRBV21-1	TRBJ1-5	CASSKDGQGGQPQHF
TRBV5-1	TRBJ2-5	CASSLSPSGTQETQYF
TRBV20-1	TRBJ2-5	CSSKRESVETQYF
TRBV18	TRBJ1-1	CASSRQGGTEAFF
TRBV5-1	TRBJ2-7	CASRRLAGEQYF
TRBV6-1	TRBJ2-5	CASSEQALQETQYF
TRBV7-2	TRBJ1-5	CASRAGGPGGGQPQHF
TRBV7-2	TRBJ1-2	CASSPRALETYGYTF
TRBV20-1	TRBJ1-1	CSARLAGRDTEAFF
TRBV12-3/TRBV12-4	TRBJ2-7	CASSPHGTGVVEQYF
TRBV4-2	TRBJ2-3	CASSQNQRGGTDTQYF
TRBV7-2	TRBJ2-5	CASSPDTWQETQYF
TRBV5-5	TRBJ2-3	CASSERDGTSTDTQYF
TRBV20-1	TRBJ1-2	CSARDVQGASYGYTF
TRBV5-1	TRBJ1-6	CASSLPKGNSPLHF
TRBV3-1	TRBJ1-2	CASSQVEGKDGYTF
TRBV9	TRBJ1-2	CASRDPGQSYGYTF
TRBV7-2	TRBJ2-3	CASSLGPQTDTQYF